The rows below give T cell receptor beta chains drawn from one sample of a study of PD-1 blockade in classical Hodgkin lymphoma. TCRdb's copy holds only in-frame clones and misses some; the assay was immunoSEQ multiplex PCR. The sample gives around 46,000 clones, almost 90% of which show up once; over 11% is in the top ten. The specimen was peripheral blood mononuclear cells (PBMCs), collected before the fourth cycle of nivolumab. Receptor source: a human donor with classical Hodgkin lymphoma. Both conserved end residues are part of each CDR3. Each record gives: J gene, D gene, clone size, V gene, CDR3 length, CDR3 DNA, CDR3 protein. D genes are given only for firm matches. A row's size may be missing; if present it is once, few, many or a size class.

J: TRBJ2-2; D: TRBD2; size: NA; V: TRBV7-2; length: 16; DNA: TGTGCCAGCAGCCCTCCGGGGGGAGGGGTCACCGGGGAGCTGTTTTTT; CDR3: CASSPPGGGVTGELFF
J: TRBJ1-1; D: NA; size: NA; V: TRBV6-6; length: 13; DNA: TGTGCCAGCAGTTACTCGGCGAACACTGAAGCTTTCTTT; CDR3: CASSYSANTEAFF
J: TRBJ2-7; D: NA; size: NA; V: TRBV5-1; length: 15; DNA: TGCGCCAGCAGCTGGGGGTTTCCTGGAGATTACGAGCAGTACTTC; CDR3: CASSWGFPGDYEQYF
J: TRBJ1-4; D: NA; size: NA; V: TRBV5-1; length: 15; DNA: TGCGCCAGCAGCTTGATATCAGGGGTGGATGAAAAACTGTTTTTT; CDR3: CASSLISGVDEKLFF
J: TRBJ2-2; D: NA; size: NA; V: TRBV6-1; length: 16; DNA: TGTGCCAGCAGTGAACGGTTACAGGGAGTCACCGGGGAGCTGTTTTTT; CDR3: CASSERLQGVTGELFF
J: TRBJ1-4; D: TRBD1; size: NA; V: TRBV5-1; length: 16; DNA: TGCGCCAGCAGCTTGGGGGCCGGGACAGGGTATGGAAAACTGTTTTTT; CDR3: CASSLGAGTGYGKLFF
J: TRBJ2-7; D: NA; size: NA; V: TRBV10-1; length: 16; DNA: TGCGCCAGCAGTGATACCCGACTATCCGGCGGCTACGAGCAGTACTTC; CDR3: CASSDTRLSGGYEQYF
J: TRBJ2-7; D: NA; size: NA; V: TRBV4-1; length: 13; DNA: TGCGCCAGCAGCCTGCAGGTCCTGAACGAGCAGTACTTC; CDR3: CASSLQVLNEQYF
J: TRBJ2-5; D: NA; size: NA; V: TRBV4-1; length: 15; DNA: TGCGCCAGCAGCCAGATAATCAGGGGTGGGGAGACCCAGTACTTC; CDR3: CASSQIIRGGETQYF
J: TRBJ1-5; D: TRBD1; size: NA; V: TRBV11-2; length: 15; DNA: TGTGCCAGCAGCTTAGGGGGACAGGGGACTCAGCCCCAGCATTTT; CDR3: CASSLGGQGTQPQHF
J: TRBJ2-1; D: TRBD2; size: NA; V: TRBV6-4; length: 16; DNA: TGTGCCAGCAGTGCGGCTAGCGGGAAGGGTGCCAATGAGCAGTTCTTC; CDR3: CASSAASGKGANEQFF
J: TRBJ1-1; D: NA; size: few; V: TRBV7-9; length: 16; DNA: TGTGCCAGCAGCCCCCGCGGGCCCCGGGGGTACACTGAAGCTTTCTTT; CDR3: CASSPRGPRGYTEAFF
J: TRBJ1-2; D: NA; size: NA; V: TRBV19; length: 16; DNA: TGTGCCAGTAGTAAAGAAACCTCAGGAATTAACTATGGCTACACCTTC; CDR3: CASSKETSGINYGYTF
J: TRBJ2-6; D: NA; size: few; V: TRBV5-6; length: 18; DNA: TGTGCCAGCAGCTTGGTCTCCCGGGGGCAATGGTTGGCCAACGTCCTGACTTTC; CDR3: CASSLVSRGQWLANVLTF
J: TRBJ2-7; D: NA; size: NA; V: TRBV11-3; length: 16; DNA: TGTGCCAGCAGCTTAGTCCCGGGACACCCCTCCTACGAGCAGTACTTC; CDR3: CASSLVPGHPSYEQYF
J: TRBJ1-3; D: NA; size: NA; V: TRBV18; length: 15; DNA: TGTGCCAGCTCACCACCCCACAGGGTAGGAAACACCATATATTTT; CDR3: CASSPPHRVGNTIYF
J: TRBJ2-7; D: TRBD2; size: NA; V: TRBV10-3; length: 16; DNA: TGTGCCATCAGATCCGATGGGGGAGGGAGCTCCTACGAGCAGTACTTC; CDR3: CAIRSDGGGSSYEQYF
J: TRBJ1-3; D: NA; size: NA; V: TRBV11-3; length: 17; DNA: TGTGCCAGCAGCTTGAGGGGAGGGGACAACTCTGGAAACACCATATATTTT; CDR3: CASSLRGGDNSGNTIYF
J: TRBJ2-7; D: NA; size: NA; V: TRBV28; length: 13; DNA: TGTGCCAGCAGTTTCCTAGCTCCCTACGAGCAGTACTTC; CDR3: CASSFLAPYEQYF
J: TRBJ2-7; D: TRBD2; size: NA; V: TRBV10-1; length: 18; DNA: TGCGCCAGCAGCGGGCCACCTCAAGGACTAGCGGGAGGTTACGAGCAGTACTTC; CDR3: CASSGPPQGLAGGYEQYF
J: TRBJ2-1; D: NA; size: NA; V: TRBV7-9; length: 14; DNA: TGTGCCAGCAGGGGCTATGAATCGGGCTTTGGGCAGTTCTTC; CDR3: CASRGYESGFGQFF
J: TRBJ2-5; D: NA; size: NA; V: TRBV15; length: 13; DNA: TGTGCCACCAGCAGGGCCCCCTGGGAGACCCAGTACTTC; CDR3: CATSRAPWETQYF
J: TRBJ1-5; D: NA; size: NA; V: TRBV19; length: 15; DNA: TGTGCCAGTACCGAAGACCGGGGAAACAATCAGCCCCAGCATTTT; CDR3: CASTEDRGNNQPQHF